One T cell receptor (beta chain) is described in this entry. Its specificity is unknown. This CDR3 is 13 amino acids long. The germline V gene encodes CDR1 LGHNA and CDR2 YNFKEQ. The ends were cut back, 0 bases at V and 13 bases at J, with 10 bases in the middle. The sample is drawn from a study of OX40 agonist ivuxolimab in advanced cancers. Study-level background: At 0.01 to 10 mg/kg, ivuxolimab was administered intravenously to patients every 2 weeks. Notes on the study in general: Near-lowest levels of clonal expansion characterized partial responders at 0.1-3.0 mg/kg. At doses 0.1 to 3.0 mg/kg, CD4+ and CD8+ clones expanded.

Some clones are missing from TCRdb's copy, which holds only in-frame ones; the method was immunoSEQ multiplex PCR. The sample has some 60,000 clones, about 88% seen once. J is TRBJ1-6 and V is TRBV4-2; the D is unclear. Material: CD4+ or CD8+ T cells sorted from blood, obtained in a trial of the OX40 agonist ivuxolimab. This TCR came from an adult with an advanced solid tumor such as melanoma, head and neck, liver or kidney cancer. CDR3 amino acids: CASSQERVRPLHF. The DNA for the CDR3 is TGTGCCAGCAGCCAAGAAAGGGTGAGGCCCCTCCACTTT.